Listed below are T cell receptor beta chains from one sample, sequenced in a study of T cell changes during pregnancy in multiple sclerosis. Libraries were prepared by immunoSEQ multiplex PCR; TCRdb keeps only in-frame clonotypes and omits some of them. The data contain 50,000 to 55,000 clones, nearly 95% of them singletons. Specimen: CD4+ T cells from peripheral blood mononuclear cells, collected in the third trimester of pregnancy. The receptors derive from a female donor with multiple sclerosis, enrolled in a pregnancy study. CDR3s include the opening cysteine and the closing phenylalanine or tryptophan. D genes are given only for firm matches. A clone size is listed for some rows: how often the clone was seen (once, few, many), or a class if it is expanded.

TRBV28	TRBJ2-3	TRBD1	NA	CATRTGGTPDTQYF	TGTGCCACCAGAACAGGGGGTACCCCAGATACGCAGTATTTT
TRBV9	TRBJ2-7	TRBD2	NA	CASSPLGGGIPPYEQYF	TGTGCCAGCAGCCCCCTCGGGGGGGGAATTCCACCCTACGAGCAGTACTTC
TRBV4-1	TRBJ2-1	TRBD2	NA	CASSHESGVNLGEQFF	TGCGCCAGCAGCCATGAGAGCGGGGTAAACTTGGGTGAGCAGTTCTTC
TRBV29-1	TRBJ1-5	NA	NA	CSVERGYTHQPQHF	TGCAGCGTTGAACGGGGGTATACCCATCAGCCCCAGCATTTT
TRBV29-1	TRBJ1-4	NA	NA	CSVVPGGTTNEKLFF	TGCAGCGTTGTCCCAGGAGGGACAACTAATGAAAAACTGTTTTTT
TRBV15	TRBJ1-2	TRBD1	NA	CATSRVGTGFYGYTF	TGTGCCACCAGCAGAGTGGGGACAGGGTTCTATGGCTACACCTTC
TRBV29-1	TRBJ2-3	TRBD2	NA	CSVGTSGGPDTQYF	TGCAGCGTGGGGACTAGCGGGGGTCCAGATACGCAGTATTTT
TRBV5-1	TRBJ1-1	TRBD1	NA	CASSSETGVTEAFF	TGCGCCAGCAGTTCGGAGACAGGGGTCACTGAAGCTTTCTTT
TRBV9	TRBJ2-3	NA	NA	CASSPRDHRVNTQYF	TGTGCCAGCAGCCCCCGAGATCACAGGGTGAATACGCAGTATTTT
TRBV27	TRBJ2-5	NA	once	CASSLWGGAKTQYF	TGTGCCAGCAGTTTATGGGGGGGCGCGAAGACCCAGTACTTC
TRBV5-1	TRBJ1-1	NA	NA	CASSLAERTRNTEAFF	TGCGCCAGCAGCTTGGCCGAGCGCACACGGAACACTGAAGCTTTCTTT
TRBV7-8	TRBJ1-6	NA	once	CASSSGTGRNSPLHF	TGTGCCAGCAGCTCCGGGACTGGGAGGAATTCACCCCTCCACTTT
TRBV4-2	TRBJ1-4	NA	medium-sized	CASSQSVREKLFF	TGTGCCAGCAGCCAATCGGTCCGCGAAAAACTGTTTTTT
TRBV15	TRBJ1-2	TRBD1	NA	CATSGDRGHGYTF	TGTGCCACCAGCGGGGACAGGGGACATGGCTACACCTTC
TRBV5-1	TRBJ2-7	TRBD1	NA	CTERTGYHEQYF	TGCACCGAAAGGACAGGGTACCACGAGCAGTACTTC
TRBV6-5	TRBJ1-5	NA	NA	CASSYSRDGYQPQHF	TGTGCCAGCAGTTACTCTCGGGATGGGTATCAGCCCCAGCATTTT
TRBV6-5	TRBJ2-7	NA	NA	CASSYMGGEQYF	TGTGCCAGCAGTTACATGGGAGGAGAGCAGTACTTC
TRBV20-1	TRBJ1-2	NA	NA	CSAGRSGYTF	TGCAGTGCCGGTCGCTCTGGCTACACCTTC
TRBV5-1	TRBJ1-6	TRBD1	NA	CASSLATGGKNSPLHF	TGCGCCAGCAGCTTGGCGACAGGGGGTAAAAACTCACCCCTCCACTTT
TRBV11-3	TRBJ2-1	TRBD1	NA	CASKQGTGWDEQFF	TGTGCCAGCAAGCAAGGGACAGGGTGGGATGAGCAGTTCTTC
TRBV2	TRBJ1-5	TRBD1	NA	CASSATGGRHQPQHF	TGTGCCAGCAGCGCTACAGGGGGCAGGCATCAGCCCCAGCATTTT
TRBV10-3	TRBJ1-1	NA	NA	CAIGEDQGVSEAFF	TGTGCCATCGGGGAGGACCAAGGGGTATCAGAAGCTTTCTTT
TRBV5-6	TRBJ2-2	NA	NA	CASSFLVANGAGELFF	TGTGCCAGCAGCTTCTTGGTAGCTAATGGCGCCGGGGAGCTGTTTTTT
TRBV7-2	TRBJ1-3	NA	NA	CASSLVSGSGNTIYF	TGTGCCAGCAGCTTAGTTTCGGGATCTGGAAACACCATATATTTT
TRBV18	TRBJ2-5	NA	once	CASSPRSRTQETQYF	TGTGCCAGCTCACCGAGGTCCCGAACCCAAGAGACCCAGTACTTC
TRBV7-8	TRBJ2-7	NA	NA	CASSLLQGLGEQYF	TGTGCCAGCAGCTTACTCCAGGGGTTAGGGGAGCAGTACTTC
TRBV5-4	TRBJ1-2	NA	NA	CASSLDQGTNGYTF	TGTGCCAGCAGCTTGGATCAGGGGACCAATGGCTACACCTTC
TRBV5-5	TRBJ2-3	TRBD2	NA	CASSLGLAGDTDTQYF	TGTGCCAGCAGCTTGGGACTAGCGGGGGACACAGATACGCAGTATTTT
TRBV6-6	TRBJ2-6	NA	NA	CASSKQNSGANVLTF	TGTGCCAGCAGTAAACAGAACTCTGGGGCCAACGTCCTGACTTTC
TRBV4-2	TRBJ1-5	NA	few	CASSQTLQGWGNQPQHF	TGTGCCAGCAGCCAGACCCTACAGGGATGGGGCAATCAGCCCCAGCATTTT
TRBV6-6	TRBJ2-7	NA	NA	CASSFDGTYEQYF	TGTGCCAGCAGTTTCGACGGGACCTACGAGCAGTACTTC
TRBV14	TRBJ2-3	TRBD2	NA	CASSQGTSTRNTQYF	TGTGCCAGCAGCCAAGGGACTAGCACGAGAAATACGCAGTATTTT
TRBV10-3	TRBJ2-7	TRBD1	NA	CAIGQVGYEQYF	TGTGCCATCGGACAGGTAGGCTACGAGCAGTACTTC
TRBV6-6	TRBJ1-5	TRBD1	once	CASSARQGSDQPQHF	TGTGCCAGCAGCGCCAGACAGGGATCAGATCAGCCCCAGCATTTT
TRBV4-1	TRBJ1-3	TRBD1	NA	CASSLDRGPGNTIYF	TGCGCCAGCAGCCTAGACAGGGGCCCTGGAAACACCATATATTTT
TRBV30	TRBJ1-5	TRBD1	NA	CAWTGGRNQPQHF	TGTGCCTGGACAGGGGGGAGAAATCAGCCCCAGCATTTT
TRBV9	TRBJ2-7	TRBD1	NA	CASSTRTGVDEQYF	TGTGCCAGCAGCACAAGGACAGGGGTGGACGAGCAGTACTTC
TRBV6-1	TRBJ1-5	TRBD1	NA	CASSEAVGQGIRRNQPQHF	TGTGCCAGCAGTGAAGCCGTCGGACAGGGCATTAGGCGCAATCAGCCCCAGCATTTT
TRBV7-6	TRBJ2-7	NA	NA	CASGGNGYEQYF	TGTGCCAGCGGGGGGAATGGGTACGAGCAGTACTTC
TRBV5-4	TRBJ2-1	NA	NA	CASNLLGSYNEQFF	TGTGCCAGCAACCTACTAGGATCCTACAATGAGCAGTTCTTC
TRBV9	TRBJ2-2	NA	NA	CASSVGTPNTGELFF	TGTGCCAGCAGCGTCGGGACACCGAACACCGGGGAGCTGTTTTTT
TRBV30	TRBJ1-4	TRBD1	NA	CAGQAGGSEKLFF	TGTGCCGGACAGGCAGGGGGCAGCGAAAAACTGTTTTTT
TRBV6-5	TRBJ1-5	TRBD1	NA	CASRGQGAGQPQHF	TGTGCCAGCAGGGGACAGGGGGCAGGTCAGCCCCAGCATTTT
TRBV20-1	TRBJ2-7	TRBD2	NA	CSGTSGYEQYF	TGCAGTGGGACTAGCGGCTACGAGCAGTACTTC
TRBV29-1	TRBJ1-4	TRBD1	NA	CSVEDRGQTKLFF	TGCAGCGTTGAAGACAGGGGGCAGACAAAACTGTTTTTT
TRBV28	TRBJ1-1	TRBD1	once	CASSRITGGGTEAFF	TGTGCCAGCAGCCGGATTACAGGGGGCGGGACTGAAGCTTTCTTT
TRBV5-5	TRBJ1-3	TRBD1	NA	CASSLVQGAGNTIYF	TGTGCCAGCAGCTTGGTTCAGGGGGCTGGAAACACCATATATTTT
TRBV10-3	TRBJ1-3	NA	NA	CAISPIETVGNTIYF	TGTGCCATCAGCCCGATTGAGACAGTTGGAAACACCATATATTTT
TRBV19	TRBJ2-4	NA	NA	CASTNPGDKNIQYF	TGTGCCAGTACCAATCCGGGGGACAAAAACATTCAGTACTTC
TRBV19	TRBJ2-7	NA	NA	CASSSSHRVSEQYF	TGTGCCAGTAGCAGTTCCCACAGGGTTTCCGAGCAGTACTTC
TRBV21-1	TRBJ2-3	NA	NA	CASSAGGPDTQYF	TGTGCCAGCAGCGCTGGTGGGCCAGATACGCAGTATTTT
TRBV13	TRBJ1-6	NA	few	CASSLSWSATLHF	TGTGCCAGCAGCTTATCGTGGAGTGCGACCCTCCACTTT
TRBV9	TRBJ2-5	TRBD1	NA	CASSVVDRGGGETQYF	TGTGCCAGCAGCGTAGTTGACAGGGGAGGAGGAGAGACCCAGTACTTC
TRBV7-6	TRBJ2-5	NA	NA	CASSLVPSQGETQYF	TGTGCCAGCAGCTTAGTTCCTAGCCAGGGGGAGACCCAGTACTTC